This T cell receptor (beta chain) came from a study of shared clonotypes between healthy human individuals. Overall study results and limits: Generation probability values for non-shared clonotypes were lower than those for clonotypes shared by all four donors. What naive subsets generally showed was a larger estimated richness than memory subsets showed. Expectations were that clonotype sharing among donors would be affected by sequencing depth.

Germline V gene data show CDR1 as SGHRS and CDR2 as YFSETQ. This CDR3 region has 16 residues. J lost 2 bases, V lost 4 bases, and 8 bases had no gene match. Sequencing used immunoSEQ multiplex PCR; TCRdb keeps in-frame clones, though not all of them. This table holds hundreds of thousands of clones, about 96% found once. Notes on this clone: The antigen remains undetermined.

The specimen sequenced was naive CD4+ T cells sorted from blood. Subset here: CD45RA+ positively selected. The J gene is TRBJ2-3, the V gene TRBV5-1; 9 positions agree with TRBD1. This TCR derives from a young woman in good health. The chain's CDR3 is CASSGIQGANTDTQYF. The CDR3 DNA is TGCGCCAGCAGCGGAATACAGGGGGCTAACACAGATACGCAGTATTTT.